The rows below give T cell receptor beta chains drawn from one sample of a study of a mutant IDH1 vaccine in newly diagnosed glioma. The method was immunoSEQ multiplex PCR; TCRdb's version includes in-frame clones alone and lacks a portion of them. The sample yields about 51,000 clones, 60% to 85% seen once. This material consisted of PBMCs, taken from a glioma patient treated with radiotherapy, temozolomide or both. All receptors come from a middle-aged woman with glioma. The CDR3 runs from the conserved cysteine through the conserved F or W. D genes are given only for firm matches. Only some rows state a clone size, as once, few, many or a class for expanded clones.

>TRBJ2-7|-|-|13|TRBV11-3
CASSFVQGSEQYF
TGTGCCAGCAGCTTCGTACAGGGTTCCGAGCAGTACTTC
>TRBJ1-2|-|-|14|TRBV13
CASSFTRGFDGYTF
TGTGCCAGCAGCTTCACCCGGGGATTCGACGGCTACACCTTC
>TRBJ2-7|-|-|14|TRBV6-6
CASSYQTSEDEQYF
TGTGCCAGCAGTTACCAGACTTCTGAGGACGAGCAGTACTTC
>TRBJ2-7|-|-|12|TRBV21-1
CASSIPSYEQYF
TGTGCCAGCAGCATCCCCTCCTACGAGCAGTACTTC
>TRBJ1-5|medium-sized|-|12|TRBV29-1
CSVREGNQPQHF
TGCAGCGTGAGGGAGGGCAATCAGCCCCAGCATTTT
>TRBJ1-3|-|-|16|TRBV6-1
CASSEIRGRSGNTIYF
TGTGCCAGCAGTGAAATAAGAGGGCGGTCTGGAAACACCATATATTTT
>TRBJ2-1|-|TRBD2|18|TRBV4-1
CASSQDYLAGGPLDEQFF
TGCGCCAGCAGCCAAGATTACCTAGCGGGGGGACCTTTGGATGAGCAGTTCTTC
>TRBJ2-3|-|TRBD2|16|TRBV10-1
CASSALAGGPKDTQYF
TGCGCCAGCAGTGCCCTAGCGGGGGGGCCCAAAGATACGCAGTATTTT
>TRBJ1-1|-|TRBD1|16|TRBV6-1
CASSEGRGPVYTEAFF
TGTGCCAGCAGTGAAGGGAGGGGGCCAGTGTACACTGAAGCTTTCTTT
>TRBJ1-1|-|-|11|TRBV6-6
CASSPLSEAFF
TGTGCCAGCAGCCCCTTGTCTGAAGCTTTCTTT
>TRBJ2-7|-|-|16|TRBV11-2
CASRHLRGRRSQEQYF
TGTGCCAGCAGGCACCTCCGGGGCCGGCGGTCTCAGGAGCAGTACTTC
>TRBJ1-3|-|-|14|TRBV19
CASSDTYSGNTIYF
TGTGCCAGTAGTGACACCTACTCTGGAAACACCATATATTTT
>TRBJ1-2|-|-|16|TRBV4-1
CASSQDRAGLPRGYTF
TGCGCCAGCAGCCAAGATAGAGCAGGGTTGCCACGGGGCTACACCTTC
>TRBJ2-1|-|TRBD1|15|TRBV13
CASSQGTGGRDEQFF
TGTGCCAGCAGCCAAGGGACAGGGGGCCGGGATGAGCAGTTCTTC
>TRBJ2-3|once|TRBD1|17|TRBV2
CASSELRRGGRPDTQYF
TGTGCCAGCAGTGAGTTGCGGAGAGGGGGCCGCCCAGATACGCAGTATTTT
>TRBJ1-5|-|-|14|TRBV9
CASSGNEGGQPQHF
TGTGCCAGCAGCGGGAACGAGGGGGGTCAGCCCCAGCATTTT
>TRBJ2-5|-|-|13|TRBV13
CASSSQGALTQYF
TGTGCCAGCAGTTCACAGGGAGCGCTAACCCAGTACTTC
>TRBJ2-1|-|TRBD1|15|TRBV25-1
CASSQTGGSYNEQFF
TGTGCCAGCAGTCAGACAGGGGGCTCCTACAATGAGCAGTTCTTC
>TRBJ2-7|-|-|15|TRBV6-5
CASSYERMGSYEQYF
TGTGCCAGCAGTTACGAGAGGATGGGGTCCTACGAGCAGTACTTC
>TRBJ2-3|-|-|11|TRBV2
CACRGQDTQYF
TGTGCCTGCCGGGGGCAAGATACGCAGTATTTT
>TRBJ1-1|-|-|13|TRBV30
CAWMAGMGTEAFF
TGTGCCTGGATGGCGGGAATGGGGACTGAAGCTTTCTTT
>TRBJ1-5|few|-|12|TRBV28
CASSIENQPQHF
TGTGCCAGCAGTATCGAGAATCAGCCCCAGCATTTT
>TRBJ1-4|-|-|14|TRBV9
CASSVADSNEKLFF
TGTGCCAGCAGCGTCGCTGATTCTAATGAAAAACTGTTTTTT
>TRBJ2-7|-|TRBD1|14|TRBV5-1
CASRDRDSSYEQYF
TGCGCCAGCAGAGACAGGGACAGCTCCTACGAGCAGTACTTC
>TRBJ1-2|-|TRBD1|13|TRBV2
CASSGTGIYGYTF
TGTGCCAGTTCCGGGACAGGGATTTATGGCTACACCTTC
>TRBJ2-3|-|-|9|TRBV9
CARTDTQYF
TGTGCCAGAACAGATACGCAGTATTTT
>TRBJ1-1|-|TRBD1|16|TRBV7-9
CASSAGTGQRSTEAFF
TGTGCCAGCAGCGCCGGGACAGGACAACGGAGCACTGAAGCTTTCTTT
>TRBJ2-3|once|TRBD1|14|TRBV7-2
CASSIQGSTDTQYF
TGTGCCAGCAGCATACAGGGGAGCACAGATACGCAGTATTTT
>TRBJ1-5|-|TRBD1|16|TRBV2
CASSSQPGGNLQPQHF
TGTGCCAGCAGTTCACAACCAGGGGGTAACTTACAGCCCCAGCATTTT
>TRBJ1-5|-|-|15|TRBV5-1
CASSLGSTSNQPQHF
TGCGCCAGCAGCTTGGGGAGTACTAGCAATCAGCCCCAGCATTTT
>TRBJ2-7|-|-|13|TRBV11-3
CASSQRGTYEQYF
TGTGCCAGCAGCCAGAGGGGGACCTACGAGCAGTACTTC
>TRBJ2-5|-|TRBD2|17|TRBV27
CASSTPSRTSGGVTQYF
TGTGCCAGCAGTACCCCCTCCCGGACTAGCGGGGGGGTCACCCAGTACTTC
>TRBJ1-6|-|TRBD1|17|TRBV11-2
CASSRPDRARINSPLHF
TGTGCCAGCAGTCGCCCTGACAGGGCGAGGATTAATTCACCCCTCCACTTT
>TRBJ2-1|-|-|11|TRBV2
CASAAFNEQFF
TGTGCCAGCGCGGCGTTCAATGAGCAGTTCTTC
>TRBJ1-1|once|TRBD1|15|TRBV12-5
CASGLRQGANTEAFF
TGTGCTAGTGGTTTGAGGCAGGGGGCGAACACTGAAGCTTTCTTT
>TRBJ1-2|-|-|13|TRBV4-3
CASSQDGQSGYTF
TGCGCCAGCAGCCAAGATGGACAGAGTGGCTACACCTTC
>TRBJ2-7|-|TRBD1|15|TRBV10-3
CAIRSGQGSTYEQYF
TGTGCCATCAGATCCGGACAGGGGAGTACCTACGAGCAGTACTTC
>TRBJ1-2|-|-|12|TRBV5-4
CASSLDRGGYTF
TGTGCCAGCAGCTTGGACCGGGGCGGCTACACCTTC
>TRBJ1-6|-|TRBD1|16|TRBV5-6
CASSFSQGGYNSPLHF
TGTGCCAGCAGCTTTTCACAGGGGGGATATAATTCACCCCTCCACTTT
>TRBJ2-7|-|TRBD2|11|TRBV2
CASRGDYEQYF
TGTGCCAGCCGGGGGGATTACGAGCAGTACTTC
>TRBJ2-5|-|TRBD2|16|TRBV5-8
CASSPGTSGDQETQYF
TGTGCCAGCAGCCCCGGGACTAGCGGGGATCAAGAGACCCAGTACTTC
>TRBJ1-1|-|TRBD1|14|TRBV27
CASSLGQGFAEAFF
TGTGCCAGCAGTTTGGGACAGGGCTTCGCTGAAGCTTTCTTT
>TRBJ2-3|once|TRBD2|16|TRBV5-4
CASSHGTSGGTDTQYF
TGTGCCAGCAGCCATGGGACTAGCGGGGGCACAGATACGCAGTATTTT
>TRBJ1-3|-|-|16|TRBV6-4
CASSDSTGSAGNTIYF
TGTGCCAGCAGTGACTCTACAGGTTCGGCTGGAAACACCATATATTTT
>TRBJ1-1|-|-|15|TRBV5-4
CASSALGRKHFEAFF
TGTGCCAGCAGCGCGTTGGGCCGAAAGCACTTTGAAGCTTTCTTT
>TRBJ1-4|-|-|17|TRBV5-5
CASSLRRQAGPNEKLFF
TGTGCCAGCAGCTTGAGGCGGCAGGCAGGGCCTAATGAAAAACTGTTTTTT
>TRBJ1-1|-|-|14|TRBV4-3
CASSQEWTDTEAFF
TGCGCCAGCAGCCAAGAGTGGACTGACACTGAAGCTTTCTTT
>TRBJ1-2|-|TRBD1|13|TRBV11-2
CASGFGQAGGYTF
TGTGCCAGCGGATTCGGACAGGCCGGAGGCTACACCTTC
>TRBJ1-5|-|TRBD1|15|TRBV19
CASSRDRASNQPQHF
TGTGCCAGTAGTAGAGACAGGGCTAGCAATCAGCCCCAGCATTTT
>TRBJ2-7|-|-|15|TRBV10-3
CAISAAGALRHEQYF
TGTGCCATCAGTGCCGCCGGGGCTCTCCGGCACGAGCAGTACTTC
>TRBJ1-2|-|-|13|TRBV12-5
CASGLVTTYGYTF
TGTGCTAGTGGTTTAGTCACAACCTATGGCTACACCTTC
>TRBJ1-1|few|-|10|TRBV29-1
CSDGDLRAFF
TGCAGCGACGGGGACCTGAGGGCTTTCTTT
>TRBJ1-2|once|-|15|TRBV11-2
CASSLAPAASYGYTF
TGTGCCAGCAGCTTAGCTCCGGCAGCTTCCTATGGCTACACCTTC
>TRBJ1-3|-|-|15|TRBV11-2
CASSLALKSGNTIYF
TGTGCCAGCAGCTTAGCACTGAAATCTGGAAACACCATATATTTT